This T cell receptor beta chain was recorded in a study of human T cells and chemical hapten exposure. On the study more broadly: Among samples, TCR yields varied mainly because of small differences in pooled library volume. General study results and limits: No shift was seen in TCRs above 1 in 1000 frequency with DPC sensitization.

Individual cDNA molecules (in the library) carried attached unique molecular identifiers. TCRdb fed the RACE reads into MiXCR, producing one record per CDR3 protein. This sample carries 49,000 or so distinct CDR3 sequences, around 4.5% of them seen once, and the ten largest clones take around 5.8%. The sample's time point: healthy volunteer bleed at 2 weeks. It was unfractionated whole blood from which total RNA was extracted. This CDR3 is built from 16 residues. Germline V gene data show CDR1 as SGHVS and CDR2 as FQNEAQ. Remarks on this clonotype: Its specificity is unknown. This may come from a read error, since a much larger clone is one base off.

This TCR derives from a human donor in good health. Some clones in this sample may be carry-over from other donors' samples. This rearrangement joins TRBV7-8 to TRBJ2-3; weak D call: TRBD1 (7 bases). Source material: whole blood. CDR3 sequence: CASSLLPGGGTDTRYF. CDR3 sequence (DNA): TGTGCCAGCAGCTTACTTCCTGGAGGGGGCACAGATACGCGGTATTTT. The complete variable domain, with remaining parts taken from reference TRBV7-8 and TRBJ2-3, reads GAGVSQSPRYKVAKRGQDVALRCDPISGHVSLFWYQQALGQGPEFLTYFQNEAQLDKSGLPSDRFFAERPEGSVSTLKIQRTQQEDSAVYLCASSLLPGGGTDTRYFGPGTRLTVL.